The clone carrying this T cell receptor beta chain has just a few counts. These data belong to a study of blood T cells in healthy people across ages. The V end lost 0 bases, the J end lost 5 bases, and 13 bases lay between the germline ends. The CDR3 is 14 residues long. Germline CDR1 reads SQVTM; CDR2 reads ANQGSEA. Together with a sample-barcoded 5' primer, a J-beta primer mix was included in a second PCR lasting roughly 6 to 12 cycles. MiXCR, run by TCRdb on the 5' RACE reads, gives a single entry per CDR3 protein. The sample records about 780,000 distinct CDR3 sequences, 60% to 80% being singletons.

Sequencing was carried out using blood. The rearrangement joins TRBV29-1 to TRBJ1-2; D is perhaps TRBD1 (5 bases). This clonotype originated in a man between 25 and 39 years old in good health. CDR3 loop: CSVEEEGLGYGYTF. For the CDR3, the DNA is TGCAGCGTTGAAGAGGAGGGGCTGGGTTATGGCTACACCTTC.